This T cell receptor (beta chain) was sequenced for a study of T cells in localized non-small cell lung cancer. The repertoire was sequenced with immunoSEQ multiplex PCR; TCRdb's copy has only in-frame clones and lacks some. The sample includes about 20,000 clones, about 90% of them seen just once. CDR3 length equals 15 residues. The germline V gene encodes CDR1 MNHEY and CDR2 SVGAGI. V shed 6 bases, J shed 0 bases, and the junction held 7 bases outside the gene matches. The source was PBMCs, collected before any cancer treatment. This TCR was recovered from a man aged 35-75 years with stage II squamous cell lung carcinoma. The chain employs TRBV6-5 and TRBJ1-1, with TRBD1 identical over 7 bases. The chain's CDR3 is CASSQGQDLNTEAFF. The DNA for the CDR3 is TGTGCCAGCAGCCAAGGACAGGATTTGAACACTGAAGCTTTCTTT.